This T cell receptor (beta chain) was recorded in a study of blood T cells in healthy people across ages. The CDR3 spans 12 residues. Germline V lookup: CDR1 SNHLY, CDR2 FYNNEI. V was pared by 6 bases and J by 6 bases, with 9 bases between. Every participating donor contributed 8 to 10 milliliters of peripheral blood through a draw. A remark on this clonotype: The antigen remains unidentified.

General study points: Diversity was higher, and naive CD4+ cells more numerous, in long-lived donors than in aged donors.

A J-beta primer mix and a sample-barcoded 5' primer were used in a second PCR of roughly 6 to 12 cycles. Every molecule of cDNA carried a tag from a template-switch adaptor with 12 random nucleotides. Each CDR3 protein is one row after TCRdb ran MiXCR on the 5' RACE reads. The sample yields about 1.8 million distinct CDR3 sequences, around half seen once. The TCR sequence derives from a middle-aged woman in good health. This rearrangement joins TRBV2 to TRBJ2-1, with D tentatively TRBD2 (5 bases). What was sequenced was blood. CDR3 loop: CASRPLGNEQFF. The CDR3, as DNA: TGTGCCAGCAGGCCACTAGGCAATGAGCAGTTCTTC.